This T cell receptor (beta chain) was observed in a study of shared clonotypes between healthy human individuals. Sequencing used immunoSEQ multiplex PCR; TCRdb keeps in-frame clones, though not all of them. The sample holds some 1.4 million clones, roughly 95% seen once. V lost 5 bases to trimming and J lost 0 bases; unmatched junction nucleotides: 6. The CDR3 is 15 amino acids. CDR1 is SNHLY, CDR2 FYNNEI, per germline. Sample: naive CD4+ T cells sorted from blood. As for subset: CD45RA+ positively selected. J is TRBJ1-2 and V is TRBV2, with 7 bases aligning to TRBD1. The sequence was obtained from a man between 25 and 39 years old in good health. Here the CDR3 reads CASSRQGLSNYGYTF. Written as DNA, the CDR3 is TGTGCCAGCAGTCGACAGGGACTATCTAACTATGGCTACACCTTC.